This TCR beta chain originates from a study of shared clonotypes between healthy human individuals. There were only Caucasian adults among the donors, and all lived in Nashville, Tennessee. The assay ran at deep level. Each cell subset's genomic DNA was divided evenly among several immunoSEQ plates. TCRdb's copy holds only in-frame clones and misses some; the assay was immunoSEQ multiplex PCR. The sample shows 730,000 or so clones, about 78% of them seen only once. CDR3 length: 15 residues. The V gene's germline CDR1 is MDHEN and CDR2 SYDVKM. The V and J ends lost 4 bases and 5 bases, in that order; junction bases with no gene match: 5.

The V and J genes are TRBV28 and TRBJ2-1, with TRBD2 matching over 10 bases. The sequenced sample consisted of memory CD4+ T cells sorted from blood. Stated subset: CD45RA-negative fraction. The TCR was taken from a young woman in good health. The DNA of the CDR3 is TGTGCCAGCAGTTATAGCGGGAGGCTAAACAATGAGCAGTTCTTC. It is translated as CASSYSGRLNNEQFF.